Below, 15 T cell receptor beta chains from the same sample are listed, as sequenced in a study of blood T cell repertoires in COVID-19 (dated by TCRdb to 2020 to 2022). Libraries were made using the immunoSEQ multiplex PCR assay. Drawn from immuneACCESS, this table holds only the in-frame rearrangements with V and J called that TCRdb kept. Clones are partly lost; checked studies trace under half to an unresolved V gene and leave the rest unexplained. For this sample the table gives under 200,000 clones, of which around nine tenths were detected only once. About a tenth of the sample is in the top ten clones. Sample: peripheral blood. These receptors all come from a woman in her seventies with COVID-19, enrolled during active disease.

A single count supports this clone. The chain combines TRBV4-1 with TRBJ2-5; 7 nucleotides agree with TRBD2. Unmatched junction bases numbered 10, after V lost 4 bases and J lost 2 bases. The germline gives CDR1 MGHRA, CDR2 YSYEKL. The CDR3 covers 16 residues. The chain's CDR3 is CASSPLGRGIQETQYF. DNA of the CDR3: TGCGCCAGCAGCCCCCTGGGGCGGGGGATACAAGAGACCCAGTACTTC.

V is TRBV10-3 and J is TRBJ1-6, with no clear D. Trimming removed 6 bases at V and 7 bases at J, with 10 bases between. The CDR3 spans 13 residues. Per germline, CDR1 ENHRY and CDR2 SYGVKD. CDR3 DNA: TGTGCCATCAGGAACTCGGGGAATTCACCCCTCCACTTT. Translating gives CAIRNSGNSPLHF.

The genes are TRBV19 and TRBJ1-3; D is unresolved. The ends were cut back, 7 bases at V and 0 bases at J, with 10 bases in the middle. This CDR3 has 14 residues. In germline, CDR1 is LNHDA, CDR2 SQIVND (reference sequence). The CDR3 bases are TGTGCCAGTATGAGCGGCGCCTCTGGAAACACCATATATTTT. This encodes CASMSGASGNTIYF.

This chain links TRBV5-6 with TRBJ1-6; 10 nucleotides match TRBD1. Germline V gives CDR1 SGHDT, CDR2 YYEEEE. This CDR3 contains 15 residues. V gave up 5 bases and J gave up 9 bases; unmatched junction bases: 8. The CDR3 DNA follows: TGTGCCAGCAGTCGGACAGGGGGGTATTTTTCACCCCTCCACTTT. It is translated as CASSRTGGYFSPLHF. The whole variable domain, filled in from reference TRBV5-6 and TRBJ1-6, reads DAGVTQSPTHLIKTRGQQVTLRCSPKSGHDTVSWYQQALGQGPQFIFQYYEEEERQRGNFPDRFSGHQFPNYSSELNVNALLLGDSALYLCASSRTGGYFSPLHFGNGTRLTVT.

The chain has TRBV29-1 and TRBJ1-3, with D unresolved. Germline assignment: CDR1 SQVTM and CDR2 ANQGSEA. CDR3 length: 11 amino acids. V gave up 4 bases and J gave up 7 bases, with 8 bases separating them. The DNA for the CDR3 is TGCAGCGTTGTAGTTGGTAACACCATATATTTT. Protein: CSVVVGNTIYF.

The rearrangement joins TRBV9 to TRBJ1-6; no clear D gene. Germline V gives CDR1 SGDLS, CDR2 YYNGEE. V was clipped by 4 bases and J by 7 bases, with 18 bases between them. The CDR3 covers 16 residues. CDR3 amino acids: CASSLTGSTSNSPLHF. DNA for the CDR3: TGTGCCAGCAGCCTTACCGGGAGCACATCGAATTCACCCCTCCACTTT.

Here the CDR3 reads CASSHSDSWGYTF. The CDR3 nucleotides are TGCGCCAGCAGCCATTCGGACAGTTGGGGCTACACCTTC. The J gene is TRBJ1-2, the V gene TRBV4-1; tentative D call: TRBD1 (6 bases). The CDR3 runs to 13 residues. The V end lost 3 bases, the J end lost 8 bases, and 13 bases lay between the germline ends. Germline V gene lookup returns CDR1 MGHRA and CDR2 YSYEKL.

This clone was recorded a few times. V gene TRBV10-3 combines with J gene TRBJ1-5; 7 positions agree with TRBD1. The CDR3 is 15 amino acids. The V and J ends lost 4 bases and 2 bases, in that order; junction bases with no gene match: 5. Germline V gene data show CDR1 as ENHRY and CDR2 as SYGVKD. The CDR3 sequence: CAISGDRAGNQPQHF. The CDR3 DNA is TGTGCCATCAGTGGCGACAGGGCGGGCAATCAGCCCCAGCATTTT.

This clone was counted a single time. This chain links TRBV7-2 with TRBJ1-4; a possible D gene is TRBD1 (5 bases). With 5 bases removed from V and 6 bases from J, the gap between germline ends came to 16 bases. The CDR3 totals 15 residues. From germline, CDR1 is SGHTA and CDR2 FQGNSA. The CDR3 loop reads CASSHSVGQDEKLFF. CDR3 sequence (DNA): TGTGCCAGCAGCCACAGTGTGGGGCAGGATGAAAAACTGTTTTTT.

The chain has TRBV4-2 and TRBJ2-2; D might be TRBD2 (7 bases). This CDR3 contains 16 residues. The V end was cut by 2 bases, the J end by 1 base, with 11 bases between. Looked up from germline, CDR1 is LGHNA and CDR2 is YNFKEQ. CDR3: CASSQWGGGNTGELFF. The CDR3 DNA is TGTGCCAGCAGCCAATGGGGGGGCGGGAACACCGGGGAGCTGTTTTTT.

The chain combines TRBV7-2 with TRBJ2-7; D is possibly TRBD1 (6 bases). Germline-derived CDR1 and CDR2 are SGHTA and FQGNSA. The CDR3 is 16 amino acids. V was trimmed by 4 bases and J by 0 bases, leaving 16 bases between them. CDR3 nucleotides: TGTGCCAGCAGCTCTTTCTTGGACAGAATCTCCTACGAGCAGTACTTC. Protein product: CASSSFLDRISYEQYF.

The chain couples TRBV5-4 to TRBJ2-5; 12 bases match TRBD2. Trimming at V came to 3 bases and at J to 4 bases, leaving 7 bases not matched to a gene. The CDR3 length is 16 residues. Germline V lookup: CDR1 SGHNT, CDR2 YYREEE (reference sequence). The DNA for the CDR3 is TGTGCCAGCAGCTCACCTCCTAGCGGGGGGGGAGAGACCCAGTACTTC. Translating gives CASSSPPSGGGETQYF.

The gene calls are TRBV2 and TRBJ2-7, with D hard to call. This CDR3 is built from 12 residues. Trimming took 4 bases from V and 2 from J, leaving 6 bases between them. CDR1 and CDR2 (germline): SNHLY, FYNNEI. Here the CDR3 DNA reads TGTGCCAGCAGTGGCCGGGCCTACGAGCAGTACTTC. The encoded protein is CASSGRAYEQYF. Together with reference TRBV2 and TRBJ2-7, the CDR3 gives the full variable domain: EPEVTQTPSHQVTQMGQEVILRCVPISNHLYFYWYRQILGQKVEFLVSFYNNEISEKSEIFDDQFSVERPDGSNFTLKIRSTKLEDSAMYFCASSGRAYEQYFGPGTRLTVT.

The gene calls are TRBV10-3 and TRBJ1-1; tentative D call: TRBD1 (5 bases). Trimming stripped 3 bases from V and 2 bases from J, with 13 bases between. This CDR3 has 15 residues. Germline-derived CDR1 and CDR2 are ENHRY and SYGVKD. The CDR3 DNA sequence: TGTGCCATCAGTGATCCGGGGGAGCGAAACACTGAAGCTTTCTTT. This gives the protein CAISDPGERNTEAFF.

CDR3 in DNA: TGTGCCAGCAGCTCCTCCGACACTTCACGGTACTTC. Translation: CASSSSDTSRYF. The chain couples TRBV6-6 to TRBJ2-5; D unclear. CDR1 is MNHNY and CDR2 is SVGAGI in the germline V gene (reference sequence). The V end lost 6 bases, the J end lost 13 bases, and 18 bases lay between the germline ends. The CDR3 runs to 12 residues.